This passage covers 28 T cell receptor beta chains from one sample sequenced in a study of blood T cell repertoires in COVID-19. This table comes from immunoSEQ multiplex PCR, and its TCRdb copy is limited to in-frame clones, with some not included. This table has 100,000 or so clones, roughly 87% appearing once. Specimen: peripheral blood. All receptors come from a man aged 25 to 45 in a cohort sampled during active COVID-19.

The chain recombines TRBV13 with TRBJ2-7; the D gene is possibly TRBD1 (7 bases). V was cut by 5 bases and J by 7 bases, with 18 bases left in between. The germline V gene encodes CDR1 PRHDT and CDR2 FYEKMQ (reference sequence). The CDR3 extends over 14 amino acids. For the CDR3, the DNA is TGTGCCAGCAGCGCGGGACAGACTGCTTGGGAGCAGTACTTC. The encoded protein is CASSAGQTAWEQYF.

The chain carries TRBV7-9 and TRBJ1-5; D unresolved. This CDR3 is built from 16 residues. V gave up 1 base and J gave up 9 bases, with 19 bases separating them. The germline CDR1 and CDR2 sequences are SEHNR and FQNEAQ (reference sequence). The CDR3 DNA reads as TGTGCCAGCAGCTTAGACGGTTTGCGGAACGAGCTGCCCCAGCATTTT. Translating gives CASSLDGLRNELPQHF.

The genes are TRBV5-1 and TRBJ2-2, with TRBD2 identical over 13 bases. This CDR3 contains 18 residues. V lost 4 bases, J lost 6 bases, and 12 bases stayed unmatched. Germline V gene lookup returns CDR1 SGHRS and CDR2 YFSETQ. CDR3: CASSLVRTSGGAPGELFF. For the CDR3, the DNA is TGCGCCAGCAGCCTTGTCCGAACTAGCGGGGGGGCCCCCGGGGAGCTGTTTTTT.

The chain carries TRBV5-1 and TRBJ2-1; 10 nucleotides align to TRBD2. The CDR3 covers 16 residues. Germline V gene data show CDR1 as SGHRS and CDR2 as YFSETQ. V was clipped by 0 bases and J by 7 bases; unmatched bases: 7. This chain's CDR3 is CASSLGLAGAFNEQFF. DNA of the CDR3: TGCGCCAGCAGCTTGGGGCTAGCGGGGGCCTTTAATGAGCAGTTCTTC.

The CDR3 DNA follows: TGCGCCAGCAGCCAAGTTTGGTCAGGGAATTCACCCCTCCACTTT. This codes for CASSQVWSGNSPLHF. The chain carries TRBV4-3 and TRBJ1-6; tentatively, D is TRBD1 (5 bases). Germline-derived CDR1 and CDR2 are LGHNA and YSLEER. The V gene lost 1 base and the J gene lost 7 bases, with 11 bases spanning the gap. The CDR3 is 15 amino acids.

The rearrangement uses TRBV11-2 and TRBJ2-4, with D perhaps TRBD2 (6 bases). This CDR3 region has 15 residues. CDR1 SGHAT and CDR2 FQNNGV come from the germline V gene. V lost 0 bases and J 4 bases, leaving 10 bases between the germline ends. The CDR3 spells CASSLEAGGKNIQYF. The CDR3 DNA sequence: TGTGCCAGCAGCTTAGAGGCAGGAGGGAAAAACATTCAGTACTTC. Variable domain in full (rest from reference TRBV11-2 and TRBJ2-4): EAGVAQSPRYKIIEKRQSVAFWCNPISGHATLYWYQQILGQGPKLLIQFQNNGVVDDSQLPKDRFSAERLKGVDSTLKIQPAKLEDSAVYLCASSLEAGGKNIQYFGAGTRLSVL.

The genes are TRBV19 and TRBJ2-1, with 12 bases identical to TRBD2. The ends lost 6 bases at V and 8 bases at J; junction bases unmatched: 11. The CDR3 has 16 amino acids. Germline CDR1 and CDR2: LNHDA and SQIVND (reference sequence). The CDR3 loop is CASSASGGAGFDEQFF. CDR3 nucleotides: TGTGCCAGTAGCGCTAGCGGGGGGGCCGGGTTCGATGAGCAGTTCTTC.

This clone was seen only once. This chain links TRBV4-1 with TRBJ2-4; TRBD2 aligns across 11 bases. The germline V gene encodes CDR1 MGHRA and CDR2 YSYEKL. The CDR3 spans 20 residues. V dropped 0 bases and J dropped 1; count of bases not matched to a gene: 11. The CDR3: CASSQDPGSGGALAKNIQYF. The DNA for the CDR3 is TGCGCCAGCAGCCAAGATCCCGGTAGCGGGGGGGCACTTGCCAAAAACATTCAGTACTTC.

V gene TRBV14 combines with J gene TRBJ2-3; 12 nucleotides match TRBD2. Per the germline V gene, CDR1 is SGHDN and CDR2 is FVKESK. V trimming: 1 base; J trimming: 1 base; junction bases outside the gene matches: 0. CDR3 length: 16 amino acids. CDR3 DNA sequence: TGTGCCAGCAGCCAAGGACTAGCGGGGGGCACAGATACGCAGTATTTT. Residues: CASSQGLAGGTDTQYF.

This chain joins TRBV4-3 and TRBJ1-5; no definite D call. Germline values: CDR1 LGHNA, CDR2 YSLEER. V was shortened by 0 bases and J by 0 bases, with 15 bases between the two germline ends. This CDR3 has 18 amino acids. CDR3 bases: TGCGCCAGCAGCCAAGATATCGGGTCAGCCTATAGCAATCAGCCCCAGCATTTT. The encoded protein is CASSQDIGSAYSNQPQHF.

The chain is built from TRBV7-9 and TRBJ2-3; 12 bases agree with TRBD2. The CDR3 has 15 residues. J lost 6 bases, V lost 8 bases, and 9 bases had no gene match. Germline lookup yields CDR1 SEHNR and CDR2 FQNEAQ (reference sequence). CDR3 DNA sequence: TGTGCCAGCTGCCCTAGCGGGGGGGAGTCGGATACGCAGTATTTT. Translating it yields CASCPSGGESDTQYF.

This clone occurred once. The CDR3 coding sequence is TGTGCCAGCACCCCCGGGAACTCAAACACTGAAGCTTTCTTT. This encodes CASTPGNSNTEAFF. V gene TRBV11-2 combines with J gene TRBJ1-1; no definite D call. The germline CDR1 and CDR2 sequences are SGHAT and FQNNGV. V was trimmed by 7 bases and J by 2 bases, leaving 14 bases between them. The CDR3 spans 14 residues.

The CDR3 nucleotides are TGTGCCTGGAGTGAGAGGGGGAATGAGCAGTTCTTC. Amino acids: CAWSERGNEQFF. The chain combines TRBV30 with TRBJ2-1, with D maybe TRBD1 (6 bases). Trimming shortened V by 1 base and J by 7 bases, and 8 bases separated the two germline ends. The CDR3 runs 12 residues. Germline loops: CDR1 GTSNPN, CDR2 SVGIG (reference sequence).

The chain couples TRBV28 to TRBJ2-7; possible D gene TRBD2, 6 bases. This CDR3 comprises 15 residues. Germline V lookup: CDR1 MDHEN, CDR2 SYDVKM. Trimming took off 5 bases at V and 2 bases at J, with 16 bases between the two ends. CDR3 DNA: TGTGCCAGCAGTAAGCCGGGACTCGGAACCTACGAGCAGTACTTC. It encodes CASSKPGLGTYEQYF.

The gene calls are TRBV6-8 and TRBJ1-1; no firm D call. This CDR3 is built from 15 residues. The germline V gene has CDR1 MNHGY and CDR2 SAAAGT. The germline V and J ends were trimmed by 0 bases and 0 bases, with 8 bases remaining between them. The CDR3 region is CASSYSGGMNTEAFF. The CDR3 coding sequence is TGTGCCAGCAGTTACTCTGGCGGGATGAACACTGAAGCTTTCTTT.

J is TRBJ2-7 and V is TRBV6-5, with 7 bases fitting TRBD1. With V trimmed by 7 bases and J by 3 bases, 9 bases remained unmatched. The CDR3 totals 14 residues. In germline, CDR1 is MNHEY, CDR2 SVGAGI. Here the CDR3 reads CASTPGTVLYEQYF. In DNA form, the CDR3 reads TGTGCCAGCACCCCCGGGACAGTCCTCTACGAGCAGTACTTC.

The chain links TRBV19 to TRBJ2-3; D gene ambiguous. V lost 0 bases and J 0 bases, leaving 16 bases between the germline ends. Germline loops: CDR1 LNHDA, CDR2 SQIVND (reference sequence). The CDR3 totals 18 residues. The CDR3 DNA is TGTGCCAGTAGTATAGACTCTGGCTGGGCCCTTAGCACAGATACGCAGTATTTT. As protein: CASSIDSGWALSTDTQYF.

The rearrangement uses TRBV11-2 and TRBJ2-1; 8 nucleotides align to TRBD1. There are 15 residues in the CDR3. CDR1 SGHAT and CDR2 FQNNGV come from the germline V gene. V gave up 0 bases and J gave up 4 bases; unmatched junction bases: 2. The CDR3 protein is CASSLDRGLYNEQFF. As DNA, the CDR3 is TGTGCCAGCAGCTTAGACAGGGGGCTTTACAATGAGCAGTTCTTC.

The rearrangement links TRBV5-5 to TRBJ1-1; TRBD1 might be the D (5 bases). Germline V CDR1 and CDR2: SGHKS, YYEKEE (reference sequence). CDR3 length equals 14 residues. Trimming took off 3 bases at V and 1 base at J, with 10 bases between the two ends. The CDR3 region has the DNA TGTGCCAGCAGCTATCAAACAGGGAACACTGAAGCTTTCTTT. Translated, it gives CASSYQTGNTEAFF.

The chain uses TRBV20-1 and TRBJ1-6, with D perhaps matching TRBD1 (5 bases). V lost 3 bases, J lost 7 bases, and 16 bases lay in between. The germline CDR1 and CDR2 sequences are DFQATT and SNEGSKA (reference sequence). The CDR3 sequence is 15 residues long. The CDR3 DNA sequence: TGCAGTGCTAGTAAGGGTGCGGCAGGGAATTCACCCCTCCACTTT. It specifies CSASKGAAGNSPLHF.

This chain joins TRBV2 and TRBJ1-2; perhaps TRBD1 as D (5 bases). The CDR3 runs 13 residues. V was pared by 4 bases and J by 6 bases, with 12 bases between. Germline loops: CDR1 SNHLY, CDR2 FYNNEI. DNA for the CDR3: TGTGCCAGCAGTGTGTGGCCGGACAATGGCTACACCTTC. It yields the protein CASSVWPDNGYTF. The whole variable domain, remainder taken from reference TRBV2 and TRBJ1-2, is EPEVTQTPSHQVTQMGQEVILRCVPISNHLYFYWYRQILGQKVEFLVSFYNNEISEKSEIFDDQFSVERPDGSNFTLKIRSTKLEDSAMYFCASSVWPDNGYTFGSGTRLTVV.

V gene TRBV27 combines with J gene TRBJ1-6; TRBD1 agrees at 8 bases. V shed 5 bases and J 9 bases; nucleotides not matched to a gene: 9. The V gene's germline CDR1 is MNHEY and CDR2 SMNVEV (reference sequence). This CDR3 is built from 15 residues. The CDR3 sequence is CASSGTGQGRSPLHF. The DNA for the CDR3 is TGTGCCAGCAGTGGGACCGGACAGGGTCGTTCACCCCTCCACTTT.

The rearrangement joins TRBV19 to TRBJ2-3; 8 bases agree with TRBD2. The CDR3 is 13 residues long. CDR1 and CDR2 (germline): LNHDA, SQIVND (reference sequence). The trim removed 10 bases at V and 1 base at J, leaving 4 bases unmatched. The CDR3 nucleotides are TGTGCCACCAAAGCGGGGGGCACAGATACGCAGTATTTT. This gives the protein CATKAGGTDTQYF.

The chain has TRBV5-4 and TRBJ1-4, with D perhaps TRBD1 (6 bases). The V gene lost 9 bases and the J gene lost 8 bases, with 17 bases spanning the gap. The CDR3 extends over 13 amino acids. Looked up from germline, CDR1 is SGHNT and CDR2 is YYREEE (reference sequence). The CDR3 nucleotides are TGTGCCACCTCACCGGGACAACGGGAAAAACTGTTTTTT. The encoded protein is CATSPGQREKLFF.

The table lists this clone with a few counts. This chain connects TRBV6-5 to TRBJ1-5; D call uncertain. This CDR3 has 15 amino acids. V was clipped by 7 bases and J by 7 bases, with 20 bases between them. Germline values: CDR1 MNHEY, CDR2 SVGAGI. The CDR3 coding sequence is TGTGCCAGCACCCACACCGGAGAGGTATGGCAGCCCCAGCATTTT. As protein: CASTHTGEVWQPQHF.

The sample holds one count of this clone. The CDR3 is CASSSPGLTNSYNEQFF. DNA for the CDR3: TGTGCCAGCAGTTCCCCAGGACTGACGAACAGCTACAATGAGCAGTTCTTC. The chain couples TRBV28 to TRBJ2-1; TRBD2 is a possible D gene (5 bases). The germline CDR1 and CDR2 sequences are MDHEN and SYDVKM. The V end was cut by 4 bases, the J end by 3 bases, with 19 bases between. The length of the CDR3 is 17 residues.

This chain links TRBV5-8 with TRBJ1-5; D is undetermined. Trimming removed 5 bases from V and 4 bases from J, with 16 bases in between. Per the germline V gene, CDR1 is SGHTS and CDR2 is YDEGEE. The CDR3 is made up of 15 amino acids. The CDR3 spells CASRSPTDRNQPQHF. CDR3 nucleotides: TGTGCCAGCAGATCCCCCACAGACCGAAATCAGCCCCAGCATTTT.

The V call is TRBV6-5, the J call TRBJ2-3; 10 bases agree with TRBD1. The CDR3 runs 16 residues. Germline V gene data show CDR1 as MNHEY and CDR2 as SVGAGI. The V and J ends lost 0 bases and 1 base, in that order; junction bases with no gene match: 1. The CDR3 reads CASSYSDRGGTDTQYF. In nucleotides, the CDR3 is TGTGCCAGCAGTTACTCGGACAGGGGGGGCACAGATACGCAGTATTTT.